These 28 T cell receptor beta chains were all obtained from the same sample, sequenced in a study of cytomegalovirus exposure and HLA in healthy donors. The PCR was carried out with 60 Vbeta primers and 13 Jbeta primers. Method: immunoSEQ multiplex PCR; TCRdb's copy keeps in-frame clones and lacks some. The table lists approximately 220,000 clones, just over 75% of them singletons. The source material was PBMCs. These receptors were collected from a man aged 18-30 years in good health and CMV-seronegative.

V and J are TRBV28 and TRBJ2-7, with TRBD2 matching over 10 bases. Trimming cost V 4 bases and J 3 bases; bases outside gene matches: 9. The CDR3 totals 16 residues. From germline, CDR1 is MDHEN and CDR2 SYDVKM. The CDR3 region has the DNA TGTGCCAGCAGTTCCGAGTCTAGCGGGAGTGACTACGAGCAGTACTTC. It translates to CASSSESSGSDYEQYF.

V gene TRBV6-1 combines with J gene TRBJ1-5; 7 bases fit TRBD1. This CDR3 has 14 residues. Germline V lookup: CDR1 MNHNS, CDR2 SASEGT. J lost 6 bases, V lost 6 bases, and 8 bases had no gene match. The chain's CDR3 is CASRAGGIAQPQHF. In DNA, the CDR3 is TGTGCCAGCAGGGCAGGGGGAATTGCTCAGCCCCAGCATTTT.

There are a few counts of this clone. Other DNA sequences in this specimen translate into the identical CDR3. The chain has TRBV6-6 and TRBJ1-4; 9 bases match TRBD1. The CDR3 sequence is 13 residues long. The germline gives CDR1 MNHNY, CDR2 SVGAGI (reference sequence). The ends lost 2 bases at V and 8 bases at J; junction bases unmatched: 0. CDR3 nucleotides: TGTGCCAGCAGTTACGGGACAGGGGAAAAACTGTTTTTT. This gives the protein CASSYGTGEKLFF.

This clone came up once. This chain joins TRBV2 and TRBJ2-7; 8 bases agree with TRBD1. V dropped 6 bases and J dropped 1; count of bases not matched to a gene: 8. Germline V gene lookup returns CDR1 SNHLY and CDR2 FYNNEI. This CDR3 is built from 15 residues. CDR3 nucleotide sequence: TGTGCCAGCAGCCGGGACAGGAGAACTTCCTACGAGCAGTACTTC. Translated, it gives CASSRDRRTSYEQYF.

The chain combines TRBV10-2 with TRBJ2-2; the D is unclear. CDR1 and CDR2 from the germline V gene are WSHSY and SAAADI. V was shortened by 0 bases and J by 7 bases, with 12 bases between the two germline ends. The CDR3 is 15 residues long. The CDR3 region is CASSESVPGNGELFF. In DNA form, the CDR3 reads TGCGCCAGCAGTGAGTCAGTTCCAGGAAACGGGGAGCTGTTTTTT.

On this clone: This specimen includes other DNA sequences encoding the same CDR3. This chain connects TRBV20-1 to TRBJ2-7; 7 nucleotides line up with TRBD2. This CDR3 is 11 amino acids long. J lost 3 bases, V lost 6 bases, and 2 bases had no gene match. CDR1 and CDR2 (germline): DFQATT, SNEGSKA (reference sequence). CDR3 amino acids: CSARDYYEQYF. For the CDR3, the DNA is TGCAGTGCCCGGGACTACTACGAGCAGTACTTC.

The chain has TRBV5-5 and TRBJ1-1, with D perhaps matching TRBD1 (5 bases). The CDR3 covers 12 residues. V lost 5 bases, J lost 4 bases, and 9 bases lay in between. Looked up from germline, CDR1 is SGHKS and CDR2 is YYEKEE (reference sequence). The CDR3 DNA reads as TGTGCCAGCAGGCCTCAGGGCACTGAAGCTTTCTTT. Translating it yields CASRPQGTEAFF.

This clone was counted a single time. The V call is TRBV29-1, the J call TRBJ2-5, with a possible D match to TRBD1 (6 bases). V was pared by 7 bases and J by 6 bases, with 18 bases between. Germline assignment: CDR1 SQVTM and CDR2 ANQGSEA. The CDR3 extends over 13 amino acids. The CDR3 bases are TGCAGCGCAGGGGCAGTCGAACGAAAGACCCAGTACTTC. As protein: CSAGAVERKTQYF.

The V and J genes are TRBV18 and TRBJ1-2; D remains ambiguous. The germline V and J ends were trimmed by 1 base and 8 bases, with 14 bases remaining between them. Germline V CDR1 and CDR2: KGHSH, LQKENI. There are 14 residues in the CDR3. CDR3 protein: CASSPLTPPEGYTF. The DNA of the CDR3 is TGTGCCAGCTCACCACTTACACCACCGGAGGGCTACACCTTC.

The J gene is TRBJ2-7, the V gene TRBV5-1; 10 bases fit TRBD2. Germline CDR1 is SGHRS and CDR2 is YFSETQ. V dropped 0 bases and J dropped 7; count of bases not matched to a gene: 7. CDR3 length: 15 amino acids. This CDR3 reads CASSLGTSGFMEQYF. The CDR3 nucleotides are TGCGCCAGCAGCTTGGGGACTAGCGGCTTTATGGAGCAGTACTTC.

The chain has TRBV18 and TRBJ1-6; TRBD1 matches at 8 bases. CDR3 size: 17 residues. Germline trimming cut 5 bases from V and 7 bases from J; bases unmatched to any gene: 13. Looked up from germline, CDR1 is KGHSH and CDR2 is LQKENI. The CDR3 region is CASSAKSVDRGNSPLHF. In DNA form, the CDR3 reads TGTGCCAGCTCAGCCAAATCGGTCGACAGGGGCAATTCACCCCTCCACTTT.

The CDR3 nucleotides are TGTGCCAGCAGCTTAGCGGGGAGCTCCTACGAGCAGTACTTC. Translating it yields CASSLAGSSYEQYF. The rearrangement joins TRBV11-3 to TRBJ2-7, with TRBD2 as a possible D gene (5 bases). The germline CDR1 and CDR2 sequences are SGHNT and YENEEA. V was pared by 1 base and J by 0 bases, with 7 bases between. The CDR3 covers 14 residues. The full variable domain, with the rest looked up from reference TRBV11-3 and TRBJ2-7, is EAGVVQSPRYKIIEKKQPVAFWCNPISGHNTLYWYLQNLGQGPELLIRYENEEAVDDSQLPKDRFSAERLKGVDSTLKIQPAELGDSAVYLCASSLAGSSYEQYFGPGTRLTVT.

This clone was counted only a few times. The chain is built from TRBV6-6 and TRBJ2-5; 7 positions agree with TRBD2. This CDR3 contains 14 residues. The germline V gene encodes CDR1 MNHNY and CDR2 SVGAGI (reference sequence). The junction had 8 bases not matched to a gene; V was cut back by 8 bases and J by 2 bases. The CDR3 DNA is TGTGCCAGCCGGGGGAGGGGCCGTCAAGAGACCCAGTACTTC. Translating gives CASRGRGRQETQYF.

Of note for this clone: At the DNA level, this CDR3 is encoded by other sequences in the same sample as well. The chain recombines TRBV19 with TRBJ2-1, with 9 nucleotides matching TRBD2. The CDR3 is 15 residues long. CDR1 and CDR2 (germline): LNHDA, SQIVND (reference sequence). After removal of 8 bases from V and 2 bases from J, the junction contained 7 bases not matched to a gene. This chain's CDR3 is CASRETSGTYNEQFF. The CDR3 region has the DNA TGTGCCAGTCGGGAGACTAGCGGAACCTACAATGAGCAGTTCTTC.

The chain joins TRBV18 to TRBJ2-3; the match to TRBD2 covers 9 bases. This CDR3 is built from 19 residues. Germline V gives CDR1 KGHSH, CDR2 LQKENI. V shed 5 bases and J 0 bases; nucleotides not matched to a gene: 15. The CDR3 reads CASSRTGVRTSGSTDTQYF. The CDR3 bases are TGTGCCAGCTCAAGGACAGGAGTAAGAACTAGCGGGAGCACAGATACGCAGTATTTT. Full variable domain (rest looked up from reference TRBV18 and TRBJ2-3): NAGVMQNPRHLVRRRGQEARLRCSPMKGHSHVYWYRQLPEEGLKFMVYLQKENIIDESGMPKERFSAEFPKEGPSILRIQQVVRGDSAAYFCASSRTGVRTSGSTDTQYFGPGTRLTVL.

This clone was observed a single time. V and J are TRBV30 and TRBJ2-5, with D possibly matching TRBD2 (6 bases). The V gene's germline CDR1 is GTSNPN and CDR2 SVGIG (reference sequence). This CDR3 comprises 13 residues. V lost 2 bases to trimming and J lost 2 bases, with 9 bases between them. The CDR3 sequence: CAWSLGLQETQYF. The CDR3 DNA follows: TGTGCCTGGAGTCTGGGACTTCAAGAGACCCAGTACTTC.

This clone was found a few times. The gene calls are TRBV2 and TRBJ2-7; TRBD2 matches at 10 bases. The trim removed 2 bases at V and 9 bases at J, leaving 10 bases unmatched. Germline CDR1 SNHLY, CDR2 FYNNEI. This CDR3 is built from 15 residues. As DNA, the CDR3 is TGTGCCAGCAGTGAAAGGGCTAGCGGGAGTTTACGGCAGTACTTC. It specifies CASSERASGSLRQYF.

The rearrangement links TRBV19 to TRBJ2-3; 7 nucleotides match TRBD2. With V trimmed by 5 bases and J by 0 bases, 8 bases remained unmatched. Germline assignment: CDR1 LNHDA and CDR2 SQIVND (reference sequence). The CDR3 consists of 16 residues. The CDR3 loop is CASSSYLAVSTDTQYF. In DNA form, the CDR3 reads TGTGCCAGTAGTTCTTATCTAGCGGTCAGCACAGATACGCAGTATTTT.

This chain joins TRBV6-6 and TRBJ1-2, with 8 bases identical to TRBD1. This CDR3 has 16 residues. V shed 0 bases and J 2 bases; nucleotides not matched to a gene: 5. Looked up from germline, CDR1 is MNHNY and CDR2 is SVGAGI (reference sequence). The CDR3 spells CASSYSKRTGNYGYTF. DNA of the CDR3: TGTGCCAGCAGTTACTCGAAAAGGACAGGGAACTATGGCTACACCTTC.

The V and J genes are TRBV6-1 and TRBJ1-2; D possibly corresponds to TRBD1 (6 bases). V dropped 6 bases and J dropped 3 bases, with 11 bases sitting between them. Germline assignment: CDR1 MNHNS and CDR2 SASEGT. The CDR3 is made up of 13 amino acids. The chain's CDR3 is CASRPGQYYGYTF. CDR3 in DNA: TGTGCCAGCAGACCCGGACAGTACTATGGCTACACCTTC.

This sequence joins TRBV6-5 and TRBJ2-1; no definite D call. The CDR3 loop spans 15 amino acids. The germline V gene encodes CDR1 MNHEY and CDR2 SVGAGI. Trimming cost V 2 bases and J 6 bases, with 14 bases left between them. Written as DNA, the CDR3 is TGTGCCAGCAGTTACATCCCTCGTTACAGCAATGAGCAGTTCTTC. It is translated as CASSYIPRYSNEQFF.

CDR3 region: CASSRDGQLTEAFF. CDR3 DNA sequence: TGTGCCAGCAGCCGAGACGGACAGCTCACTGAAGCTTTCTTT. This chain joins TRBV11-3 and TRBJ1-1; a possible D gene is TRBD1 (6 bases). The germline gives CDR1 SGHNT, CDR2 YENEEA. V dropped 5 bases and J dropped 4 bases, with 14 bases sitting between them. The CDR3 totals 14 residues.

The CDR3 DNA follows: TGTGCCAGTACCACAGGGACAGGAGGCAAGCAGTACTTC. This translates into CASTTGTGGKQYF. V usage is TRBV19 and J usage is TRBJ2-7; 8 bases fit TRBD1. Germline CDR1 and CDR2: LNHDA and SQIVND (reference sequence). V shed 7 bases, J shed 8 bases, and the junction held 10 bases outside the gene matches. CDR3 length: 13 residues. Drawing the rest from reference TRBV19 and TRBJ2-7, the complete variable domain is DGGITQSPKYLFRKEGQNVTLSCEQNLNHDAMYWYRQDPGQGLRLIYYSQIVNDFQKGDIAEGYSVSREKKESFPLTVTSAQKNPTAFYLCASTTGTGGKQYFGPGTRLTVT.

This clone turned up a few times. The V gene is TRBV5-1, the J gene TRBJ2-7, with 9 bases matching TRBD1. This CDR3 region has 14 residues. CDR1 is SGHRS, CDR2 YFSETQ, per germline. Trimming at V came to 0 bases and at J to 7 bases, leaving 5 bases not matched to a gene. The CDR3 is CASSLGDRVREQYF. The CDR3 coding sequence is TGCGCCAGCAGCTTGGGGGACAGGGTACGGGAGCAGTACTTC.

This chain links TRBV6-5 with TRBJ2-1; TRBD1 aligns across 8 bases. The CDR3 is 15 amino acids. The ends lost 6 bases at V and 4 bases at J; junction bases unmatched: 8. CDR1 is MNHEY, CDR2 SVGAGI, per germline. DNA for the CDR3: TGTGCCAGCAGGTCCCGGGACAGGCTTTACAATGAGCAGTTCTTC. This codes for CASRSRDRLYNEQFF.

This sequence joins TRBV5-1 and TRBJ1-1; 7 nucleotides match TRBD1. V trimming: 0 bases; J trimming: 4 bases; junction bases outside the gene matches: 3. The CDR3 is 14 amino acids. Looked up from germline, CDR1 is SGHRS and CDR2 is YFSETQ. CDR3 loop: CASSLVQGTTEAFF. The CDR3 DNA follows: TGCGCCAGCAGCTTGGTACAGGGGACCACTGAAGCTTTCTTT.

This CDR3 reads CASSVVPGQEAFF. The CDR3 coding sequence is TGTGCCAGCAGCGTAGTCCCAGGGCAAGAAGCTTTCTTT. This rearrangement joins TRBV9 to TRBJ1-1; D is possibly TRBD1 (5 bases). V lost 0 bases, J lost 8 bases, and 11 bases lay in between. This CDR3 has 13 amino acids. CDR1 is SGDLS, CDR2 YYNGEE, per germline.

The sample holds a few counts of this clone. CDR3 sequence reads: CASSLVVIEGQGNTGELFF. The CDR3 DNA reads TGTGCCAGCAGCTTAGTAGTCATCGAGGGACAGGGAAACACCGGGGAGCTGTTTTTT. The chain uses TRBV11-3 and TRBJ2-2; 9 bases line up with TRBD1. The CDR3 totals 19 residues. Per the germline V gene, CDR1 is SGHNT and CDR2 is YENEEA. Losses at the gene ends were 1 base for V and 2 bases for J; bases not matched to a gene: 11.